Below, 10 T cell receptor beta chains from the same sample are listed, as sequenced in a study of OX40 agonist ivuxolimab in advanced cancers. TCRdb's copy holds only in-frame clones and misses some; the assay was immunoSEQ multiplex PCR. The sample lists fewer than 80,000 clones; about 91% were seen once. Sequenced material: CD4+ or CD8+ T cells sorted from blood, taken in a trial of the OX40 agonist ivuxolimab. The receptors originated from an adult with an advanced solid tumor such as melanoma, head and neck, liver or kidney cancer.

V and J are TRBV9 and TRBJ1-1, with 9 bases lining up with TRBD1. Germline CDR1 is SGDLS and CDR2 is YYNGEE. V shed 3 bases, J shed 3 bases, and the junction held 3 bases outside the gene matches. The CDR3 totals 14 residues. The CDR3 spells CASSAGQGYTEAFF. CDR3 nucleotides: TGTGCCAGCAGCGCGGGACAGGGATACACTGAAGCTTTCTTT.

The chain couples TRBV5-6 to TRBJ2-4; D tentatively reads TRBD1 or TRBD2 (5 bases each). This CDR3 is built from 13 residues. Germline V CDR1 and CDR2: SGHDT, YYEEEE. V was cut by 4 bases and J by 9 bases, with 14 bases left in between. The CDR3 DNA reads TGTGCCAGCAGCCGGGACCCACGCCCCATTCAGTACTTC. It translates to CASSRDPRPIQYF.

The chain employs TRBV6-5 and TRBJ1-5; 9 bases agree with TRBD1. With V trimmed by 2 bases and J by 7 bases, 3 bases remained unmatched. Germline V gives CDR1 MNHEY, CDR2 SVGAGI. The CDR3 is 14 residues long. The CDR3 nucleotides are TGTGCCAGCAGTTACCGGGACAGGGAACAGCCCCAGCATTTT. Translation gives CASSYRDREQPQHF.

DNA for the CDR3: TGTGCCAGCGGCGCCGGACATCCGATCGGCACAGATACGCAGTATTTT. Residues: CASGAGHPIGTDTQYF. J is TRBJ2-3 and V is TRBV27; possibly TRBD1 for D (5 bases). This CDR3 spans 16 amino acids. In germline, CDR1 is MNHEY, CDR2 SMNVEV (reference sequence). Trimming cost V 8 bases and J 1 base, with 19 bases left between them.

The chain carries TRBV11-2 and TRBJ2-7, with D uncertain. Germline V CDR1 and CDR2: SGHAT, FQNNGV. Trimming shortened V by 5 bases and J by 3 bases, and 17 bases separated the two germline ends. The CDR3 length is 15 residues. CDR3 nucleotide sequence: TGTGCCAGCAGCCCCCCCGGAGACCCGAGCTACGAGCAGTACTTC. Translation gives CASSPPGDPSYEQYF. The entire variable domain, with the rest obtained from reference TRBV11-2 and TRBJ2-7, is as follows: EAGVAQSPRYKIIEKRQSVAFWCNPISGHATLYWYQQILGQGPKLLIQFQNNGVVDDSQLPKDRFSAERLKGVDSTLKIQPAKLEDSAVYLCASSPPGDPSYEQYFGPGTRLTVT.

The CDR3 nucleotides are TGTGCCAGCAGCAGCCCTGACAGTCCCTACGAGCAGTACTTC. This codes for CASSSPDSPYEQYF. The chain has TRBV5-4 and TRBJ2-7, with TRBD1 as a possible D gene (5 bases). CDR1 and CDR2 from the germline V gene are SGHNT and YYREEE (reference sequence). The CDR3 runs to 14 residues. The V gene lost 4 bases and the J gene lost 2 bases, with 13 bases spanning the gap. The full variable domain, in which reference TRBV5-4 and TRBJ2-7 provide the parts outside the CDR3, is ETGVTQSPTHLIKTRGQQVTLRCSSQSGHNTVSWYQQALGQGPQFIFQYYREEENGRGNFPPRFSGLQFPNYSSELNVNALELDDSALYLCASSSPDSPYEQYFGPGTRLTVT.

The V gene is TRBV29-1, the J gene TRBJ1-1; possibly TRBD1 for D (6 bases). Germline V gives CDR1 SQVTM, CDR2 ANQGSEA. The CDR3 is made up of 11 amino acids. With 4 bases removed from V and 4 bases from J, the gap between germline ends came to 7 bases. The CDR3 loop is CSVGRGTEAFF. The CDR3 bases are TGCAGCGTTGGCAGGGGCACTGAAGCTTTCTTT.

The chain has TRBV6-6 and TRBJ1-2; D possibly corresponds to TRBD1 (6 bases). In germline, CDR1 is MNHNY, CDR2 SVGAGI (reference sequence). This CDR3 contains 15 residues. V was cut by 2 bases and J by 3 bases, with 13 bases left in between. The CDR3 DNA is TGTGCCAGCAGTTACGGGGGGGCGGAGTACTATGGCTACACCTTC. This gives the protein CASSYGGAEYYGYTF.

V and J are TRBV2 and TRBJ2-5; 10 positions match TRBD2. The CDR3 has 16 amino acids. The V gene end was trimmed by 3 bases and the J gene end by 1 base; junction bases not matched to a gene: 5. The germline V gene encodes CDR1 SNHLY and CDR2 FYNNEI. Written as DNA, the CDR3 is TGTGCCAGCAGTGACGAGCGGGGGGGGATCCAAGAGACCCAGTACTTC. This encodes CASSDERGGIQETQYF.

The chain uses TRBV9 and TRBJ2-3; 12 bases align to TRBD1. Germline values: CDR1 SGDLS, CDR2 YYNGEE. With 0 bases clipped from V and 5 bases from J, the junction kept 4 bases outside the gene matches. The CDR3 has 16 residues. Here the CDR3 reads CASSVGGTGGLDTQYF. The DNA of the CDR3 is TGTGCCAGCAGCGTAGGCGGGACAGGGGGCTTAGATACGCAGTATTTT.